A single TCR beta chain is shown here with its context. The source of the sample is a study of blood T cell repertoires in COVID-19. Study information: The samples span acute and convalescent COVID-19 from the United States, Italy and Spain. Nucleic acid was either cDNA or gDNA, and it came from T cells, B-cell-depleted T cells, or PBMCs.

Methods used by the authors: Amplification of reference gene primers was used by the study to estimate nucleated cell counts. Measured with immunoSEQ multiplex PCR; TCRdb has only the in-frame clones, and not every one. V and J calls and clone size come straight from that table; D and trimming were deduced from the DNA. Among 200,000 to 300,000 clones listed, around four fifths were seen once. The V and J ends lost 4 bases and 2 bases, in that order; junction bases with no gene match: 6. The germline CDR1 and CDR2 sequences are SGHTS and YDEGEE. CDR3 size: 15 residues. The chain joins TRBV5-8 to TRBJ2-1; 7 bases fit TRBD1. Sequencing input: peripheral blood. This clonotype was obtained from a woman aged 55-75 years with active or convalescent COVID-19. The CDR3 DNA is TGTGCCAGCAGCCTTCAGCAGGGGGCCTACAATGAGCAGTTCTTC. Translation: CASSLQQGAYNEQFF.